These 28 T cell receptor beta chains were all obtained from the same sample, sequenced in a study of blood T cell repertoires in COVID-19. Sequencing was performed with immunoSEQ multiplex PCR; in TCRdb, only in-frame clones are kept and a portion is missing. This table holds more than 95,000 clones, about 90% found once. Sequencing was performed on peripheral blood. These receptors all come from an older woman with acute or convalescent COVID-19.

V and J are TRBV30 and TRBJ2-3; TRBD2 aligns across 10 bases. The CDR3 length is 13 residues. CDR1 is GTSNPN, CDR2 SVGIG, per germline (reference sequence). V trimming: 6 bases; J trimming: 2 bases; junction bases outside the gene matches: 2. CDR3 nucleotides: TGTGCCTGTAGCGGGGGGCTCACAGATACGCAGTATTTT. As protein: CACSGGLTDTQYF. The full variable domain, rest sourced from reference TRBV30 and TRBJ2-3, is SQTIHQWPATLVQPVGSPLSLECTVEGTSNPNLYWYRQAAGRGLQLLFYSVGIGQISSEVPQNLSASRPQDRQFILSSKKLLLSDSGFYLCACSGGLTDTQYFGPGTRLTVL.

The genes are TRBV3-1 (or the pseudogene TRBV3-2) and TRBJ1-6; D is uncertain. Trimming removed 3 bases at V and 10 bases at J, with 16 bases between. The CDR3 consists of 15 residues. The V gene's germline CDR1 is LGHDT and CDR2 YNNKEL (reference sequence). The CDR3 here is CASSHRSNSYSPLHF. In DNA, the CDR3 is TGTGCCAGCAGCCACAGGTCAAATTCCTACTCACCCCTCCACTTT.

This sequence joins TRBV6-6 and TRBJ2-5; D is unresolved. Trimming shortened V by 8 bases and J by 3 bases, and 10 bases separated the two germline ends. The CDR3 covers 12 residues. Per the germline V gene, CDR1 is MNHNY and CDR2 is SVGAGI (reference sequence). CDR3 DNA sequence: TGTGCCAGCGCCCGAAGCGAAGAGACCCAGTACTTC. It is translated as CASARSEETQYF.

The chain uses TRBV21-1 and TRBJ1-1; whether TRBD1, the table's D call, matches the DNA was not checked. TRBV21-1 is listed as a pseudogene. The CDR3 is 21 residues long. The CDR3 sequence: CASSKDIGGQGIPRTNTEAFF. CDR3 coding DNA: TGTGCCAGCAGCAAAGATATAGGGGGACAGGGGATTCCAAGAACGAACACTGAAGCTTTCTTT.

CDR3 region: CASSTGQVRQPQHF. The CDR3 DNA is TGTGCCAGCAGTACAGGACAGGTGCGTCAGCCCCAGCATTTT. V usage is TRBV28 and J usage is TRBJ1-5, with 7 bases fitting TRBD1. The length of the CDR3 is 14 residues. Unmatched junction bases numbered 7, after V lost 5 bases and J lost 6 bases. Germline lookup yields CDR1 MDHEN and CDR2 SYDVKM.

V and J are TRBV5-1 and TRBJ1-1, with no clear D. Germline CDR1 is SGHRS and CDR2 is YFSETQ. V dropped 2 bases and J dropped 3 bases, with 14 bases sitting between them. The CDR3 length is 15 residues. This chain's CDR3 is CASSLQRVGDTEAFF. CDR3 coding DNA: TGCGCCAGCAGCTTACAGAGGGTAGGAGACACTGAAGCTTTCTTT.

J is TRBJ2-3 and V is TRBV18, with D possibly matching TRBD2 (6 bases). CDR3 size: 14 residues. Trimming took off 8 bases at V and 4 bases at J, with 16 bases between the two ends. Germline CDR1 and CDR2: KGHSH and LQKENI. The CDR3 DNA sequence: TGTGCCAGCATATTAACGGGAGTCCCAGATACGCAGTATTTT. This codes for CASILTGVPDTQYF.

V gene TRBV5-4 combines with J gene TRBJ2-1; D might be TRBD2 (6 bases). The CDR3 runs 15 residues. V was clipped by 0 bases and J by 2 bases, with 9 bases between them. Germline CDR1 and CDR2: SGHNT and YYREEE (reference sequence). CDR3 DNA: TGTGCCAGCAGCTTGGGGGGAGGTGCCTACAATGAGCAGTTCTTC. Encoded protein: CASSLGGGAYNEQFF.

The chain employs TRBV5-1 and TRBJ2-6, with 7 nucleotides matching TRBD1. Germline V gene data show CDR1 as SGHRS and CDR2 as YFSETQ. This CDR3 region has 16 residues. The trim removed 4 bases at V and 0 bases at J, leaving 4 bases unmatched. The CDR3 is CASSRTGVSGANVLTF. In DNA form, the CDR3 reads TGCGCCAGCAGCCGCACAGGGGTCTCTGGGGCCAACGTCCTGACTTTC.

The chain recombines TRBV29-1 with TRBJ2-7, with D hard to call. The CDR3 is 11 amino acids. Germline assignment: CDR1 SQVTM and CDR2 ANQGSEA. The V and J ends lost 5 bases and 7 bases respectively, with 12 bases between them. The CDR3 is CSVLWAWEQYF. For the CDR3, the DNA is TGCAGCGTTCTCTGGGCATGGGAGCAGTACTTC.

V gene TRBV7-9 combines with J gene TRBJ2-5; 10 nucleotides match TRBD2. V was pared by 0 bases and J by 3 bases, with 1 base of the junction left unmatched. Germline loops: CDR1 SEHNR, CDR2 FQNEAQ (reference sequence). The CDR3 runs 15 residues. For the CDR3, the DNA is TGTGCCAGCAGCTTAGCGCTAGCGGGAGAAGAGACCCAGTACTTC. As protein: CASSLALAGEETQYF. Full variable domain (remainder filled in from reference TRBV7-9 and TRBJ2-5): DTGVSQNPRHKITKRGQNVTFRCDPISEHNRLYWYRQTLGQGPEFLTYFQNEAQLEKSRLLSDRFSAERPKGSFSTLEIQRTEQGDSAMYLCASSLALAGEETQYFGPGTRLLVL.

The CDR3 DNA follows: TGTGCCACGAGGGTGGGACTTAACTATGGCTACACCTTC. The encoded protein is CATRVGLNYGYTF. The chain carries TRBV6-6 and TRBJ1-2; D possibly corresponds to TRBD1 (5 bases). V was pared by 10 bases and J by 1 base, with 13 bases between. The CDR3 has 13 residues. CDR1 MNHNY and CDR2 SVGAGI come from the germline V gene (reference sequence).

The V and J genes are TRBV6-2 or TRBV6-3 and TRBJ2-1; TRBD2 matches at 11 bases. Per the germline V gene, CDR1 is MNHEY and CDR2 is SVGEGT. V lost 5 bases and J lost 4; bases outside the gene matches: 16. This CDR3 region has 19 residues. The CDR3 nucleotides are TGTGCCAGCAGTCCGAACCCCCGACTAGCGGGAAGATTATACAATGAGCAGTTCTTC. It yields the protein CASSPNPRLAGRLYNEQFF.

The chain recombines TRBV2 with TRBJ1-2, with TRBD1 identical over 7 bases. This CDR3 has 11 amino acids. From germline, CDR1 is SNHLY and CDR2 FYNNEI. V shed 7 bases and J 6 bases; nucleotides not matched to a gene: 2. The CDR3 loop is CASTGGNGYTF. As DNA, the CDR3 is TGTGCCAGCACAGGGGGGAATGGCTACACCTTC.

The chain uses TRBV12-5 and TRBJ2-7; D is undetermined. The ends were cut back, 10 bases at V and 2 bases at J, with 15 bases in the middle. The CDR3 length is 13 residues. The germline CDR1 and CDR2 sequences are LGHNT and FRNRAP. The CDR3 loop is CANPSCRTYEQYV. The CDR3 DNA reads TGTGCTAATCCTTCGTGCAGAACCTACGAGCAGTACGTC.

In regard to this clone: Compared with germline, one end of the junction differs, possibly owing to a read error. The gene calls are TRBV7-7 and TRBJ2-1; no clear D. Germline loops: CDR1 SSHAT, CDR2 FNYEAQ (reference sequence). The CDR3 runs to 15 residues. The CDR3 coding sequence is TGTGCTAGCAGCAAAGACAAGACGACCTACAATGAGCAGTTCTTC. Translated: CASSKDKTTYNEQFF.

The chain employs TRBV4-1 and TRBJ1-5; 7 bases fit TRBD1. CDR3 length: 16 residues. Germline lookup yields CDR1 MGHRA and CDR2 YSYEKL. The V segment lost 0 bases and the J segment 4 bases; nucleotides outside the gene matches: 6. CDR3 nucleotide sequence: TGCGCCAGCAGCCAAGATCAACAGGGGAGGAATCAGCCCCAGCATTTT. Amino acids: CASSQDQQGRNQPQHF.

The rearrangement links TRBV27 to TRBJ2-1; a weak D match, TRBD2 (5 bases). Germline V lookup: CDR1 MNHEY, CDR2 SMNVEV (reference sequence). This CDR3 comprises 15 residues. Trimming shortened V by 6 bases and J by 0 bases, and 12 bases separated the two germline ends. CDR3 in DNA: TGTGCCAGCAGGACTACTCCGAGCTCCTACAATGAGCAGTTCTTC. Translating gives CASRTTPSSYNEQFF.

The chain combines TRBV19 with TRBJ1-5, with 9 nucleotides matching TRBD1. Germline V gene data show CDR1 as LNHDA and CDR2 as SQIVND (reference sequence). This CDR3 spans 15 amino acids. Trimming removed 5 bases from V and 6 bases from J; junction bases left unmatched: 8. In DNA, the CDR3 is TGTGCCAGTAGTGCTCTGACAGGGGGAGGTCAGCCCCAGCATTTT. Its translation: CASSALTGGGQPQHF.

This chain uses TRBV27 with TRBJ2-1, with a tentative D call TRBD2 (6 bases). Germline V gene lookup returns CDR1 MNHEY and CDR2 SMNVEV (reference sequence). Trimming stripped 9 bases from V and 1 base from J, with 19 bases between. The CDR3 is made up of 16 amino acids. CDR3 bases: TGTGCCAGTTCGCCCTGGGTGGGGACTTCCTACAATGAGCAGTTCTTC. As protein: CASSPWVGTSYNEQFF.

The rearrangement links TRBV6-5 to TRBJ1-4; D possibly corresponds to TRBD1 (6 bases). This CDR3 has 15 residues. Germline lookup yields CDR1 MNHEY and CDR2 SVGAGI. Trimming took 5 bases from V and 4 from J, leaving 14 bases between them. In nucleotides, the CDR3 is TGTGCCAGCAGTCTAACAGGGCTCGGTAATGAAAAACTGTTTTTT. Amino acid sequence: CASSLTGLGNEKLFF.

This chain uses TRBV19 with TRBJ1-4; 7 bases agree with TRBD1. V was clipped by 3 bases and J by 5 bases; unmatched bases: 9. The CDR3 spans 16 residues. The germline CDR1 and CDR2 sequences are LNHDA and SQIVND (reference sequence). Written as DNA, the CDR3 is TGTGCCAGTAGTATGGGCCGGAGACAGGGAAATGAAAAACTGTTTTTT. It encodes CASSMGRRQGNEKLFF.

This sequence joins TRBV28 and TRBJ2-1, with 10 bases lining up with TRBD2. V trimming: 3 bases; J trimming: 4 bases; junction bases outside the gene matches: 6. CDR1 and CDR2 from the germline V gene are MDHEN and SYDVKM. CDR3 length: 16 residues. The CDR3 region has the DNA TGTGCCAGCAGTTTCTCACTAGCGGGAAGATACAATGAGCAGTTCTTC. This gives the protein CASSFSLAGRYNEQFF.

The chain couples TRBV18 to TRBJ2-6; 7 nucleotides agree with TRBD1. This CDR3 contains 17 residues. Germline-derived CDR1 and CDR2 are KGHSH and LQKENI. The V segment lost 1 base and the J segment 1 base; nucleotides outside the gene matches: 4. The DNA of the CDR3 is TGTGCCAGCTCACCACAATTGACAGGGTCTGGGGCCAACGTCCTGACTTTC. Its translation is CASSPQLTGSGANVLTF.

The chain recombines TRBV5-1 with TRBJ1-2, with D perhaps matching TRBD1 (6 bases). With 4 bases removed from V and 3 bases from J, the gap between germline ends came to 13 bases. Germline V gives CDR1 SGHRS, CDR2 YFSETQ. The CDR3 consists of 14 residues. The CDR3 is CASSPQGLDYGYTF. As DNA, the CDR3 is TGCGCCAGCAGCCCGCAGGGGCTTGACTATGGCTACACCTTC.

V and J are TRBV5-1 and TRBJ2-1; 10 positions agree with TRBD2. The junction had 7 bases not matched to a gene; V was cut back by 4 bases and J by 0 bases. The CDR3 covers 17 residues. Germline assignment: CDR1 SGHRS and CDR2 YFSETQ. The CDR3 protein is CASSAEASGSSYNEQFF. Here the CDR3 DNA reads TGCGCCAGCAGCGCCGAGGCTAGCGGGAGCTCCTACAATGAGCAGTTCTTC.

The genes are TRBV6-1 and TRBJ2-2; 7 bases fit TRBD2. The CDR3 is 15 residues long. CDR1 MNHNS and CDR2 SASEGT come from the germline V gene. J was trimmed by 6 bases and V by 0 bases; bases with no gene match: 4. The CDR3 nucleotides read TGTGCCAGCAGTGAAGCCACGGGAGGAGCCGGGGAGCTGTTTTTT. It is translated as CASSEATGGAGELFF.

The genes are TRBV9 and TRBJ2-1; TRBD2 agrees at 9 bases. V lost 0 bases and J lost 4; bases outside the gene matches: 5. Per germline, CDR1 SGDLS and CDR2 YYNGEE. This CDR3 has 16 residues. The DNA of the CDR3 is TGTGCCAGCAGCGTAGGGCTTCTAGCGGGATACAATGAGCAGTTCTTC. Translated, it gives CASSVGLLAGYNEQFF.